This TCR beta chain was recovered during a study of T cell responses to AZD1222 COVID-19 vaccine. Study-wide points: Spike-specific TCR breadth and depth were elevated following two AZD1222 doses. Clonal diversity was possibly underestimated, and the donors were mostly white British, with more females.

Remarks on this clone: Its antigen is undetermined.

Sequencing used immunoSEQ multiplex PCR; TCRdb keeps in-frame clones, though not all of them. Of roughly 150,000 clones listed, about 92% are singletons. CDR1 MNHEY and CDR2 SVGEGT come from the germline V gene. V was pared by 4 bases and J by 6 bases, with 14 bases of the junction left unmatched. This CDR3 spans 16 amino acids. This receptor was taken from an adult who received the AZD1222 COVID-19 vaccine. The chain recombines TRBV6-2 or TRBV6-3 with TRBJ1-1; TRBD1 matches 7 bases. Sequenced here: peripheral blood, sampled 28 days after the second AZD1222 dose. CDR3 in amino acids: CASSSSRTGTIAEAFF. CDR3 nucleotide sequence: TGTGCCAGCAGTTCTTCCAGGACAGGCACAATTGCTGAAGCTTTCTTT.